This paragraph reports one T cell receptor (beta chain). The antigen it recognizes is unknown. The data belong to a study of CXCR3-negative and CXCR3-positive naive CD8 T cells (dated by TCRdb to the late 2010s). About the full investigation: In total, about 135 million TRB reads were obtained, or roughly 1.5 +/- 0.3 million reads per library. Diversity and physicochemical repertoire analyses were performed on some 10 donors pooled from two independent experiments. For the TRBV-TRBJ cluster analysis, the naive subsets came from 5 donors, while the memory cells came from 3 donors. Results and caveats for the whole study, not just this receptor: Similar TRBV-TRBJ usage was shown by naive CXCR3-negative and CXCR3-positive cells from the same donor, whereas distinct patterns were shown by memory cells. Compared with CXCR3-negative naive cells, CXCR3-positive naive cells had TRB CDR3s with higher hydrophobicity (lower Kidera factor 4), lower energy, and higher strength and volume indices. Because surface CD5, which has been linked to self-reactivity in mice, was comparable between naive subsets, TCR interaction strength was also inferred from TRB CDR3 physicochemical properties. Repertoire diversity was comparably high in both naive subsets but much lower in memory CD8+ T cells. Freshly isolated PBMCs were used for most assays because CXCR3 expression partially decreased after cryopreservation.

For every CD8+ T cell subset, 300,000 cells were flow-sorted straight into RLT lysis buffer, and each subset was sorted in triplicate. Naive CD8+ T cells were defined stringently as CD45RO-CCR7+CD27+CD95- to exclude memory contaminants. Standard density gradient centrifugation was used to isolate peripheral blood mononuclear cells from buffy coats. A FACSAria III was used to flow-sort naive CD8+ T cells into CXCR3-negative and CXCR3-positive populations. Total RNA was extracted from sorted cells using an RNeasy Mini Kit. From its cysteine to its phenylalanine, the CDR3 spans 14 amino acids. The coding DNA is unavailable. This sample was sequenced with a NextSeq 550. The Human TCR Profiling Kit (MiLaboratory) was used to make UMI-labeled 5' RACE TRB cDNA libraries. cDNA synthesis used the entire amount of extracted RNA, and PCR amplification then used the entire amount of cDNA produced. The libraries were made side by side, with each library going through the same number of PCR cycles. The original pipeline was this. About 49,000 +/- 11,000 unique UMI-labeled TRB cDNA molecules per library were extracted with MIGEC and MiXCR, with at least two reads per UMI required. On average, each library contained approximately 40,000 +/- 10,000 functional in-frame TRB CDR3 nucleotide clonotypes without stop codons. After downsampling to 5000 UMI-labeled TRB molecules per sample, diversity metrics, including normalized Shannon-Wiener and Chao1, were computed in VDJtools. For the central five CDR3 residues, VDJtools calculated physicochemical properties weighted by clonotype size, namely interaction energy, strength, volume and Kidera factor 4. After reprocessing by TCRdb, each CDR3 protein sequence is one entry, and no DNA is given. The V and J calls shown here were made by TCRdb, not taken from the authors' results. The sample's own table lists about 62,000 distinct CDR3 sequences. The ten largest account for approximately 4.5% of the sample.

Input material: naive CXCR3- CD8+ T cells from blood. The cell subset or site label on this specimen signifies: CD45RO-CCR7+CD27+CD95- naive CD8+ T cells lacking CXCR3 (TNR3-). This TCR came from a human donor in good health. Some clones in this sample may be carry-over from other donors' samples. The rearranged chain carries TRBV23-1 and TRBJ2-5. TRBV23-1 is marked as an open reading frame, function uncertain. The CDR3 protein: CASSHTKGQETQYF.